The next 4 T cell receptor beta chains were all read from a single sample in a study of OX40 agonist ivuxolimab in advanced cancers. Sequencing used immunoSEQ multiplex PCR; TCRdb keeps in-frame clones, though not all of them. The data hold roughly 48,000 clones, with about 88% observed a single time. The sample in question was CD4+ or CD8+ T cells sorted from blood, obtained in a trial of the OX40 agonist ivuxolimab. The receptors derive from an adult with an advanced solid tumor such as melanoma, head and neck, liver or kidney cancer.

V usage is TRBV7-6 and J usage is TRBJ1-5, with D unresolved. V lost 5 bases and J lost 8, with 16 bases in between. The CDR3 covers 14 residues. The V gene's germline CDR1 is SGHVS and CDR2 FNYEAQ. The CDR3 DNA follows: TGTGCCAGCAGCCGCCAGGATTCGGGAGAGCCCCAGCATTTT. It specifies CASSRQDSGEPQHF.

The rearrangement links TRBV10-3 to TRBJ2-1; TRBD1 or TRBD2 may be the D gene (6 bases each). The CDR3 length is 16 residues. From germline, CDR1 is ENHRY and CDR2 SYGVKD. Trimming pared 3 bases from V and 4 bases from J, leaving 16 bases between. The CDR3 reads CAISDLTGGTYNEQFF. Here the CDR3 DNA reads TGTGCCATCAGTGATTTGACAGGTGGGACTTACAATGAGCAGTTCTTC.

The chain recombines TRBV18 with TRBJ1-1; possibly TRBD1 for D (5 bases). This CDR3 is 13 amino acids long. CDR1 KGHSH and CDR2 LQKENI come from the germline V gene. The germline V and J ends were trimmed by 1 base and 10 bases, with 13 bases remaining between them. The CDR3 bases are TGTGCCAGCTCACCACGGGACCCCGAGAGAGCTTTCTTT. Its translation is CASSPRDPERAFF.

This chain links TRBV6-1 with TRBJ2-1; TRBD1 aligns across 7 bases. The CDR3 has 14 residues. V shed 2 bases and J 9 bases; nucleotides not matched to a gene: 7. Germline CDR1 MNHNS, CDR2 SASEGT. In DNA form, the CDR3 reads TGTGCCAGCAGTGAATCGTTGACAGGGACTGAGCAGTTCTTC. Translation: CASSESLTGTEQFF.